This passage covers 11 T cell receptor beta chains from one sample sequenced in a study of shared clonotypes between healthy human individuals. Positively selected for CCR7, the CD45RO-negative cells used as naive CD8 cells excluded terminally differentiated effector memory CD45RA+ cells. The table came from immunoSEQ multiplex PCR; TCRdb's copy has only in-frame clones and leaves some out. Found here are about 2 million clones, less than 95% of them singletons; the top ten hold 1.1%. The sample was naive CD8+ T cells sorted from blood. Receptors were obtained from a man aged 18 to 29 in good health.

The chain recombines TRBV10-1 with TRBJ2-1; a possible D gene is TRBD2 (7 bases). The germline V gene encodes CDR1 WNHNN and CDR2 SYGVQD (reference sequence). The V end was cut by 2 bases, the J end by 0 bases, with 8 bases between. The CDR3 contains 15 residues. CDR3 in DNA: TGCGCCAGCAGTGAGAGGGGGGGCTCCTACAATGAGCAGTTCTTC. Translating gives CASSERGGSYNEQFF.

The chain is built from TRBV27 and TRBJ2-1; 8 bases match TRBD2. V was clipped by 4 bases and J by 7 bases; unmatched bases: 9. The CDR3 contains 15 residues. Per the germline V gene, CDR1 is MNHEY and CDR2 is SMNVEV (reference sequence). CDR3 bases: TGTGCCAGCAGTTCCGGACTAGCCCTTATGAATGAGCAGTTCTTC. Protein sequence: CASSSGLALMNEQFF.

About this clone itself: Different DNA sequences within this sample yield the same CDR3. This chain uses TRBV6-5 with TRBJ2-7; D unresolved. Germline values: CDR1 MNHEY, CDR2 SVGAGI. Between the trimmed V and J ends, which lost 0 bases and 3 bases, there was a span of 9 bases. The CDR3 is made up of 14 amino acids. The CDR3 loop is CASSYSTSGYEQYF. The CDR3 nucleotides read TGTGCCAGCAGTTACTCGACTTCCGGCTACGAGCAGTACTTC.

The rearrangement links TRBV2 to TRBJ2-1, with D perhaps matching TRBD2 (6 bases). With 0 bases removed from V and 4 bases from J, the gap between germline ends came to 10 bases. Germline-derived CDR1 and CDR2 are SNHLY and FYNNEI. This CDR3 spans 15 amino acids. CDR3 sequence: CASSEASGLYNEQFF. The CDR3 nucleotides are TGTGCCAGCAGTGAAGCTAGCGGCCTATACAATGAGCAGTTCTTC. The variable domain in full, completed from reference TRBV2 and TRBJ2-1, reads EPEVTQTPSHQVTQMGQEVILRCVPISNHLYFYWYRQILGQKVEFLVSFYNNEISEKSEIFDDQFSVERPDGSNFTLKIRSTKLEDSAMYFCASSEASGLYNEQFFGPGTRLTVL.

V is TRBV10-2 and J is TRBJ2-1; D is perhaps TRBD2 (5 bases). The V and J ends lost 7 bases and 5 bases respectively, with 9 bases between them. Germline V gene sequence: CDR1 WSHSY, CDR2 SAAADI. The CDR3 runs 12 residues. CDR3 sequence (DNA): TGCGCCAGCATGCTAGCCCACAATGAGCAGTTCTTC. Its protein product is CASMLAHNEQFF.

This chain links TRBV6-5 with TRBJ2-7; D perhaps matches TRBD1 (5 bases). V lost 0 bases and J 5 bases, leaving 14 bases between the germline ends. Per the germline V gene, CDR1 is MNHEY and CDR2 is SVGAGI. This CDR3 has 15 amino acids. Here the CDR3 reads CASSYSEGDWNEQYF. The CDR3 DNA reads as TGTGCCAGCAGTTACTCGGAAGGGGATTGGAACGAGCAGTACTTC.

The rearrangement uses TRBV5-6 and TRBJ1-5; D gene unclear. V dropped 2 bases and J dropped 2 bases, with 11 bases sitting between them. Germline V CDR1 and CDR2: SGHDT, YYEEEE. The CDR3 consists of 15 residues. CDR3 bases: TGTGCCAGCAGCTTAAGGGAAGCCGGCAATCAGCCCCAGCATTTT. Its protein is CASSLREAGNQPQHF.

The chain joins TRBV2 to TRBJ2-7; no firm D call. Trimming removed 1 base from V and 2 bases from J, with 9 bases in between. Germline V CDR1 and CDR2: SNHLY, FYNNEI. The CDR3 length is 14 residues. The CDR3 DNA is TGTGCCAGCAGTGAAGACAGCGAAACCTACGAGCAGTACTTC. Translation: CASSEDSETYEQYF.

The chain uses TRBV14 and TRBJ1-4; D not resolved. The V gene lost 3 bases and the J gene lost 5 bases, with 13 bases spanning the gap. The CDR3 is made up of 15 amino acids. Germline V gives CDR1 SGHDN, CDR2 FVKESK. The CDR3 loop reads CASSQAEDQNEKLFF. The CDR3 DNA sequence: TGTGCCAGCAGCCAGGCCGAGGACCAAAATGAAAAACTGTTTTTT.

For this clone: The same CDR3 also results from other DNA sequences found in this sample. The CDR3 DNA follows: TGTGCCAGCAGCGATACATCCTACGAGCAGTACTTC. This translates into CASSDTSYEQYF. J is TRBJ2-7 and V is TRBV11-2; unclear D gene. The V end lost 5 bases, the J end lost 1 base, and 6 bases lay between the germline ends. CDR3 length: 12 amino acids. Per the germline V gene, CDR1 is SGHAT and CDR2 is FQNNGV. Looking up the rest from reference TRBV11-2 and TRBJ2-7 gives the full variable domain: EAGVAQSPRYKIIEKRQSVAFWCNPISGHATLYWYQQILGQGPKLLIQFQNNGVVDDSQLPKDRFSAERLKGVDSTLKIQPAKLEDSAVYLCASSDTSYEQYFGPGTRLTVT.

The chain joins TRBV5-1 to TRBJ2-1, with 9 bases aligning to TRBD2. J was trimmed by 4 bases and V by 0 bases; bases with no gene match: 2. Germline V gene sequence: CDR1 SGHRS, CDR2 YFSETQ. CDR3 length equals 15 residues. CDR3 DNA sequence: TGCGCCAGCAGCTTGGTTAGCGGGAGATACAATGAGCAGTTCTTC. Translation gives CASSLVSGRYNEQFF. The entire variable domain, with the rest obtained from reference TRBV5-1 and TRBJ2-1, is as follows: KAGVTQTPRYLIKTRGQQVTLSCSPISGHRSVSWYQQTPGQGLQFLFEYFSETQRNKGNFPGRFSGRQFSNSRSEMNVSTLELGDSALYLCASSLVSGRYNEQFFGPGTRLTVL.